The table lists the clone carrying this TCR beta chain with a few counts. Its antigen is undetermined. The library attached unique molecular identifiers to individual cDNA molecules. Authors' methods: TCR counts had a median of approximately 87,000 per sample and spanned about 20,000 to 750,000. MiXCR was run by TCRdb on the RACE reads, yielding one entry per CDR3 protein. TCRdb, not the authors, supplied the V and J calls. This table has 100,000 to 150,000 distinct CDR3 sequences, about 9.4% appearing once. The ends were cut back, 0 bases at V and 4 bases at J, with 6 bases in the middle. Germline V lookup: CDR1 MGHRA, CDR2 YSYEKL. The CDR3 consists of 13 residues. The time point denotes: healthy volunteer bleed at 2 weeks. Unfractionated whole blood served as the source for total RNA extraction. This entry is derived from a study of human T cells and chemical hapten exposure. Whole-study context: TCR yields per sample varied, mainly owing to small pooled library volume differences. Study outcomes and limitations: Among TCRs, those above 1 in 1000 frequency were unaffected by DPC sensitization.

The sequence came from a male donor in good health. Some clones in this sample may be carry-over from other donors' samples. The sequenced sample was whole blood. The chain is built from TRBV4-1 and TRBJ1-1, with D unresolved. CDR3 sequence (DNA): TGCGCCAGCAGCCAAGATACCCCCACTGAAGCTTTCTTT. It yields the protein CASSQDTPTEAFF.